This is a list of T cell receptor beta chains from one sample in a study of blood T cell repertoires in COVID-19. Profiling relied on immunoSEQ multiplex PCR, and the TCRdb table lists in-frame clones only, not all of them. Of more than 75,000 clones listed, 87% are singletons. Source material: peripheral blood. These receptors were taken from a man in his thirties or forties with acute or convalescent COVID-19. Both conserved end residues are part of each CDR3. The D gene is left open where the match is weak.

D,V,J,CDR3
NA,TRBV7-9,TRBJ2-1,CASSLVRGALNEQFF
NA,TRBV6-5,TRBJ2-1,CASRAPKQGGEQFF
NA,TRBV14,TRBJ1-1,CASSRQLNTEAFF
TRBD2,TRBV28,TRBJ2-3,CASSTRGLAGGIDTQYF
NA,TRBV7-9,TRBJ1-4,CASSLGGDGHLNEKLFF
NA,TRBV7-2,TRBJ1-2,CASSLSTSVSYGYTF
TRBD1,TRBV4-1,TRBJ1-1,CASKVTQGAGTEAFF
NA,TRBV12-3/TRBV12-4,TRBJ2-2,CASHLRVTGELFF
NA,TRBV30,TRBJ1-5,CAWSTGRGNQPQHF
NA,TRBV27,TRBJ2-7,CASSVFHQGPNSYEQYF
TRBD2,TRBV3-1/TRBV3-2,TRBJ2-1,CASSPTSGRRSSYNEQFF
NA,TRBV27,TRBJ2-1,CASSLTGYNEQFF
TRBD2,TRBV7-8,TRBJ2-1,CASSLRGTSDYNEQFF
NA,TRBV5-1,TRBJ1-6,CASGNPQDYNSPLHF
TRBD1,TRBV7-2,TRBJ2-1,CASSLLDRSYNEQFF
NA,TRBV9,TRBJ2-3,CASSPYGGLNDHTQYF
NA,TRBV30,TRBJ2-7,CAWSVGFSGEQYF
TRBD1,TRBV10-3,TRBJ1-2,CAISGQGANYGYTF
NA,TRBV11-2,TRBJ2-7,CASSLDPRDLYEQYF
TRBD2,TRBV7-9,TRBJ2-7,CASSGGRDYPFSYEQYF
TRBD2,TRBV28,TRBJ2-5,CASSLSHPILAGGKETQYF
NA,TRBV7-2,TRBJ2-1,CASSKDSRYNEQFF
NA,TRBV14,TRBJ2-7,CASSQMTGRNYEQYF
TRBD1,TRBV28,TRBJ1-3,CASSFPVTGAGNTIYF
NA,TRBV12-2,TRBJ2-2,CASRLDEHPNTGELFF
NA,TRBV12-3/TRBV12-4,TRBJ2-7,CASGSYEQYF
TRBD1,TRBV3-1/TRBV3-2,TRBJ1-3,CASRSQGASGNTIYF
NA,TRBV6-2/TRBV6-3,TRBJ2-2,CASSLDFTGELFF
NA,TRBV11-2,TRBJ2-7,CASSLGGGVEQYF
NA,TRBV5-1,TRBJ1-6,CASSSETGSRSPLHF
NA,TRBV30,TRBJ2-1,CAWSGGGSYNEQFF
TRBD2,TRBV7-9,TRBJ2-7,CASSPSGRAGEQYF
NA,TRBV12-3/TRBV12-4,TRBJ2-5,CASQFRGETQYF
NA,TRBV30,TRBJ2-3,CAWISPGADPPDTQYF
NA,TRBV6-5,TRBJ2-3,CASPRSGEDTQYF
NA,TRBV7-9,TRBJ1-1,CASSPAGPNTEAFF
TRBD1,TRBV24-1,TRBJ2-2,CATSLSRTGATTANTGELFF
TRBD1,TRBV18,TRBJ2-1,CASSYGTGVNEQFF
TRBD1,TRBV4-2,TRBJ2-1,CASSQEGQGSYNEQFF
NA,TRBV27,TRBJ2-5,CASSLRRDQETQYF
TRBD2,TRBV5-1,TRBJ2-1,CASRAGTSSDEQFF
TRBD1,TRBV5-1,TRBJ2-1,CASSRDRGKGEEQFF